The 12 T cell receptor beta chains given below trace back to one sample, sequenced in a study of metastatic and nonmetastatic thyroid tumors. TCRdb re-called clones via MiXCR from the PCR reads. The data show some 23,000 clones, over 9.5% seen once. Every patient underwent thyroid surgery untreated. Source material: blood. These TCRs come from a female donor with papillary thyroid cancer or a benign thyroid nodule (not recorded which). Some clones in this sample may be carry-over from other donors' samples.

This clone is termed medium-sized (0.01 to 0.1%). The chain joins TRBV6-1 to TRBJ2-2, with D maybe TRBD2 (6 bases). V was shortened by 6 bases and J by 5 bases, with 13 bases between the two germline ends. Germline V gene lookup returns CDR1 MNHNS and CDR2 SASEGT. The length of the CDR3 is 14 residues. The CDR3 here is CASSPTRGTGELFF. DNA for the CDR3: TGTGCCAGCAGCCCTACCCGGGGGACCGGGGAGCTGTTTTTT.

This clone was observed at least ten times. V usage is TRBV24-1 and J usage is TRBJ2-6, with D possibly TRBD1 on 6 matching bases. This CDR3 has 17 amino acids. CDR1 is KGHDR and CDR2 is SFDVKD in the germline V gene. With 5 bases removed from V and 0 bases from J, the gap between germline ends came to 13 bases. The CDR3 here is CATSGQGFGSGANVLTF. DNA for the CDR3: TGTGCCACCAGTGGGCAGGGGTTCGGCTCTGGGGCCAACGTCCTGACTTTC.

This clone was counted between two and nine times. This may arise from a read error, as a much more abundant clone is one base away. Other DNA sequences in the sample encode the same CDR3. The chain employs TRBV4-1 and TRBJ2-1, with 12 bases identical to TRBD2. CDR1 MGHRA and CDR2 YSYEKL come from the germline V gene. CDR3 length: 15 residues. CDR3 nucleotide sequence: TGCGCCAGCAGCCCCGGGACTAGCGGGCTCAATGAGCAGTTTTTC. Translating gives CASSPGTSGLNEQFF.

Relative to its sample, this clone is medium-sized. This chain links TRBV28 with TRBJ1-2; D ambiguous. The V end lost 2 bases, the J end lost 6 bases, and 16 bases lay between the germline ends. Germline CDR1 and CDR2: MDHEN and SYDVKM. The CDR3 extends over 15 amino acids. CDR3 in DNA: TGTGCCAGCAGTTTAAGGAGGGTTGGCTTGCATGGCTACACCTTC. It encodes CASSLRRVGLHGYTF.

This clone was found many times. The gene calls are TRBV7-9 and TRBJ2-2; TRBD2 is a possible D gene (6 bases). The length of the CDR3 is 15 residues. CDR1 is SEHNR and CDR2 is FQNEAQ in the germline V gene (reference sequence). V dropped 0 bases and J dropped 6 bases, with 11 bases sitting between them. The DNA of the CDR3 is TGTGCCAGCAGCTTAGCGCGGGAAGTTCCCGGGGAGCTGTTTTTT. It is translated as CASSLAREVPGELFF.

This clone was observed a few times. A read error may explain this, as a much larger clone is one base away. The rearrangement joins TRBV20-1 to TRBJ1-1; 7 bases align to TRBD1. Unmatched junction bases numbered 4, after V lost 3 bases and J lost 3 bases. Germline V CDR1 and CDR2: DFQATT, SNEGSKA (reference sequence). This CDR3 region has 13 residues. The DNA of the CDR3 is TGCAGTGCTAGTTTCACAGGGGACACTGAAGCTTTCTTT. This encodes CSASFTGDTEAFF.

This clone was seen at least ten times. The chain recombines TRBV5-1 with TRBJ2-3; TRBD2 agrees at 8 bases. This CDR3 comprises 15 residues. With 2 bases clipped from V and 6 bases from J, the junction kept 8 bases outside the gene matches. The germline gives CDR1 SGHRS, CDR2 YFSETQ. CDR3 coding DNA: TGCGCCAGCAGCTTTACCGGGACTAGGGGGGATACGCAGTATTTT. Its protein product is CASSFTGTRGDTQYF.

Regarding this clone: This may arise from a read error, as a much more abundant clone is one base away. V gene TRBV11-1 combines with J gene TRBJ1-5; D might be TRBD1 (6 bases). The CDR3 runs 17 residues. Germline assignment: CDR1 SGHAT and CDR2 FQDESV (reference sequence). The ends were cut back, 1 base at V and 4 bases at J, with 17 bases in the middle. CDR3 protein: CASSLVFRQGINQPQHF. The CDR3 DNA reads TGTGCCAGCAGCTTAGTGTTCCGCCAGGGGATAAATCAGCCCCAGCATTTT. Full variable domain (remainder filled in from reference TRBV11-1 and TRBJ1-5): EAEVAQSPRYKITEKSQAVAFWCDPISGHATLYWYRQILGQGPELLVQFQDESVVDDSQLPKDRFSAERLKGVDSTLKIQPAELGDSAMYLCASSLVFRQGINQPQHFGDGTRLSIL.

This sequence joins TRBV2 and TRBJ1-2; D not certain. The CDR3 length is 12 residues. Trimming removed 10 bases from V and 4 bases from J, with 13 bases in between. Germline CDR1 is SNHLY and CDR2 is FYNNEI. Here the CDR3 DNA reads TGTGCCACCAAAGAGCAGAGCTATGGCTACACCTTC. It encodes CATKEQSYGYTF.

The table lists this clone with many counts. The J gene is TRBJ2-3, the V gene TRBV24-1, with a tentative D call TRBD2 (5 bases). This CDR3 is 13 amino acids long. Germline values: CDR1 KGHDR, CDR2 SFDVKD. Trimming removed 0 bases from V and 6 bases from J, with 6 bases in between. The CDR3 sequence: CATSDLERDTQYF. The DNA of the CDR3 is TGTGCCACCAGTGATTTGGAGCGGGATACGCAGTATTTT.

The chain carries TRBV2 and TRBJ2-7; 8 positions agree with TRBD1. Germline CDR1 and CDR2: SNHLY and FYNNEI. CDR3 length: 15 residues. Trimming cost V 5 bases and J 2 bases; bases outside gene matches: 8. CDR3 DNA: TGTGCCAGCAGTTCAGGGGGCTGGTCGACCTACGAGCAGTACTTC. It codes for CASSSGGWSTYEQYF.

In this sample, this clone turned up a few times. The chain joins TRBV5-6 to TRBJ2-4; 12 nucleotides align to TRBD2. CDR1 and CDR2 (germline): SGHDT, YYEEEE. The CDR3 loop spans 15 amino acids. J lost 6 bases, V lost 4 bases, and 5 bases had no gene match. The chain's CDR3 is CASSELAGGLNIQYF. CDR3 sequence (DNA): TGTGCCAGCAGCGAGCTAGCGGGAGGGCTAAACATTCAGTACTTC.